This T cell receptor (beta chain) was identified during a study of CD8+CD57+ T cells in acquired aplastic anemia. Profiles of TCR beta VDJ and CDR3 were generated from a genomic DNA template. From the reads, TCRdb called clonotypes with MiXCR, one entry per CDR3 protein. The repertoire has 100,000 to 150,000 distinct CDR3 sequences, over 30% of them found once; the top ten carry approximately 2.6%. Before being chosen for sequencing, patients had shown CD8+CD57+ cell expansion by flow cytometry. Patient blood was sampled before any therapy had been received. This clonotype was detected many times. The receptor was derived from a human donor with aplastic anemia. Material: sorted CD4+, CD8+, or CD8+CD57+ T cells (not recorded which) from PBMCs.

DNA for the CDR3: TGTGCCAGCAGCTTCCCTCTTGATAATTCACCCCTCCACTTT. It codes for CASSFPLDNSPLHF. The V and J genes are TRBV11-2 and TRBJ1-6; D not resolved. V was pared by 3 bases and J by 5 bases, with 8 bases between. The CDR3 is 14 residues long. Germline-derived CDR1 and CDR2 are SGHAT and FQNNGV.